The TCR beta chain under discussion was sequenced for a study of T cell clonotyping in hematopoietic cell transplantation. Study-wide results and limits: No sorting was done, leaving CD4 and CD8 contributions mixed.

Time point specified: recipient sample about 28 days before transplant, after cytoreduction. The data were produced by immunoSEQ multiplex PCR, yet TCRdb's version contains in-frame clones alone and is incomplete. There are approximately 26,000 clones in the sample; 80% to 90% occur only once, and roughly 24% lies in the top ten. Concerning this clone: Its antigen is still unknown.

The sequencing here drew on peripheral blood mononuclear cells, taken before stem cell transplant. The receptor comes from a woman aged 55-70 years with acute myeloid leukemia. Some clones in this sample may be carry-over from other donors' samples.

The CDR3 DNA reads TGTGCCAGCAGTAGACAGGAGTCTGAAAAACTGTTTTTT. It yields the protein CASSRQESEKLFF. The chain combines TRBV5-4 with TRBJ1-4, with D maybe TRBD1 (6 bases). Deletions cut 5 bases from V and 7 bases from J, with 12 bases between. Germline values: CDR1 SGHNT, CDR2 YYREEE (reference sequence). The CDR3 sequence is 13 residues long.